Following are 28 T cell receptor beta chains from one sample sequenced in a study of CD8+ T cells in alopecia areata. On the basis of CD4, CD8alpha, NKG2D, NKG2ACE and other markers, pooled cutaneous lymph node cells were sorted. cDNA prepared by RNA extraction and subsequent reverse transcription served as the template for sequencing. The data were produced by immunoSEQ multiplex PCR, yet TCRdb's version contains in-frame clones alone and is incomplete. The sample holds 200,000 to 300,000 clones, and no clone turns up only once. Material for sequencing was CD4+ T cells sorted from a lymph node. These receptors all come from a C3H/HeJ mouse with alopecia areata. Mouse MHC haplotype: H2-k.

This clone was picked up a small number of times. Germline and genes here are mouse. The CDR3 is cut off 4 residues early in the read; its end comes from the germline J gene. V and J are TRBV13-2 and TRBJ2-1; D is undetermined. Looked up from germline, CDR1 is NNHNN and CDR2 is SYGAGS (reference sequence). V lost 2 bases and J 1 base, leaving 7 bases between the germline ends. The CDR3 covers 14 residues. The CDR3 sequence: CASGDSFNYAEQFF. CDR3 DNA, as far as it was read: TGTGCCAGCGGTGACTCTTTCAACTATGCT.

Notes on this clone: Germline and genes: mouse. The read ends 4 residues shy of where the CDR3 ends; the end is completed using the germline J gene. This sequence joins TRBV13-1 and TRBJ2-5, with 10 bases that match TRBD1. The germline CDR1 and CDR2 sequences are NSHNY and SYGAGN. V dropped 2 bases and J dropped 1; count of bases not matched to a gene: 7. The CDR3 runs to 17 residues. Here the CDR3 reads CASSDRDRGTDQDTQYF. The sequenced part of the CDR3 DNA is TGTGCCAGCAGTGACCGGGACAGGGGAACGGACCAAGAC.

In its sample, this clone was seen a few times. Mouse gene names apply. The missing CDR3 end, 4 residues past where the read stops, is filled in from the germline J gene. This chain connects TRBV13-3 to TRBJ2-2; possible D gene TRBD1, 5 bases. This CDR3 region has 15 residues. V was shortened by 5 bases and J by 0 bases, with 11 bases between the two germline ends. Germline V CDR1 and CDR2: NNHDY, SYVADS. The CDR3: CASSVDTSNTGQLYF. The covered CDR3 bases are TGTGCCAGCAGCGTGGACACCTCAAACACCGGG. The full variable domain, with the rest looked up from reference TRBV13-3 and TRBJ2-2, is EAAVTQSPRSKVAVTGGKVTLSCHQTNNHDYMYWYRQDTGHGLRLIHYSYVADSTEKGDIPDGYKASRPSQENFSLILELASLSQTAVYFCASSVDTSNTGQLYFGEGSKLTVL.

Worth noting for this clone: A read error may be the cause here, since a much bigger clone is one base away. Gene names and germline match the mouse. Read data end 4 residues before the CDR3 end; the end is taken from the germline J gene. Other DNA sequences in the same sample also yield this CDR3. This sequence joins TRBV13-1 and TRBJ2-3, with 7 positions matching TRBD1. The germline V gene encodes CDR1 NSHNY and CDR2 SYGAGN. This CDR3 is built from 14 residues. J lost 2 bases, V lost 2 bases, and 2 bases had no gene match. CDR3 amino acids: CASSEQGNAETLYF. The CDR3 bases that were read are TGTGCCAGCAGTGAACAGGGGAATGCAGAA.

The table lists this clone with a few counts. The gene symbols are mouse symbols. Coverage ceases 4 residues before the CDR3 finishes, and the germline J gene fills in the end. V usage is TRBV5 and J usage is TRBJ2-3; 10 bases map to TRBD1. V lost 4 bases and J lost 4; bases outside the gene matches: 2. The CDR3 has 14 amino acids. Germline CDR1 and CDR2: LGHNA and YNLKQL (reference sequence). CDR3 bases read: TGTGCCAGCAGCCGGGACAGGGGCACAGAA. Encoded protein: CASSRDRGTE. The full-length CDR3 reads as CASSRDRGTETLYF.

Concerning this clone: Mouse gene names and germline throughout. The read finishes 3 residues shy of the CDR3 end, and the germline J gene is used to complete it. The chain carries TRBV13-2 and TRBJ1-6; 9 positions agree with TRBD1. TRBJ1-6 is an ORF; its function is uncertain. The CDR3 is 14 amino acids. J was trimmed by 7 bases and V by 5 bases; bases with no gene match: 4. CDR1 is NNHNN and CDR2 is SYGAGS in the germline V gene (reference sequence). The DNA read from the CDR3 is TGTGCCAGCGGCGGGACAGGGATAAATTCGCCC. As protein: CASGGTGINSP. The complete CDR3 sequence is CASGGTGINSPLYF.

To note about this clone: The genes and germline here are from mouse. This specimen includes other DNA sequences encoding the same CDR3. The CDR3 DNA, read in part, is TGTGCCAGCAGTGATGTTGGAAACACA. It encodes CASSDVGNT. The whole CDR3 protein reads CASSDVGNTEVFF. The chain has TRBV13-1 and TRBJ1-1, with D uncertain. Read coverage stops 4 residues before the CDR3 terminus; the germline J gene supplies the remainder. This CDR3 contains 13 residues. Germline V gene sequence: CDR1 NSHNY, CDR2 SYGAGN. The ends were cut back, 0 bases at V and 1 base at J, with 4 bases in the middle.

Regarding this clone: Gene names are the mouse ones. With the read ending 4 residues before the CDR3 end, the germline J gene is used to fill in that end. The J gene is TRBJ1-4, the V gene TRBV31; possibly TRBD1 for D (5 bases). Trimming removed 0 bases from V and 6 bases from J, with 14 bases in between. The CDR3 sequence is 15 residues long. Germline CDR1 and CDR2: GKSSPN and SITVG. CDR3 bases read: TGTGCCTGGAGTCTACCCTGGGGGGGGTACGAA. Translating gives CAWSLPWGGYE. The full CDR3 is CAWSLPWGGYERLFF.

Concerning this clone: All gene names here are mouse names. The CDR3 bases that were read are TGTGCCAGCAGCCAAGATCCCGGACAGGCCACAAACTCC. This codes for CASSQDPGQATNS. In full, the CDR3 reads CASSQDPGQATNSDYTF. The chain joins TRBV5 to TRBJ1-2; 7 bases fit TRBD1. The missing CDR3 end, 4 residues past where the read stops, is filled in from the germline J gene. Germline values: CDR1 LGHNA, CDR2 YNLKQL (reference sequence). This CDR3 region has 17 residues. After removal of 0 bases from V and 0 bases from J, the junction contained 7 bases not matched to a gene.

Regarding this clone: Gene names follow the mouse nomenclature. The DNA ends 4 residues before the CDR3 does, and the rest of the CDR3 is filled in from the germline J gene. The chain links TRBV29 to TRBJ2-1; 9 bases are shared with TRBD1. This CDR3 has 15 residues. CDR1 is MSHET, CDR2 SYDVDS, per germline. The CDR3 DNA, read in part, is TGTGCTAGCAGTTTAAGGGGGACAGGGATGCCT. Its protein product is CASSLRGTGMP. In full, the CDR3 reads CASSLRGTGMPEQFF. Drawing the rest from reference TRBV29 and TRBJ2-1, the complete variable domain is DMKVTQMPRYLIKRMGENVLLECGQDMSHETMYWYRQDPGLGLQLIYISYDVDSNSEGDIPKGYRVSRKKREHFSLILDSAKTNQTSVYFCASSLRGTGMPEQFFGPGTRLTVL.

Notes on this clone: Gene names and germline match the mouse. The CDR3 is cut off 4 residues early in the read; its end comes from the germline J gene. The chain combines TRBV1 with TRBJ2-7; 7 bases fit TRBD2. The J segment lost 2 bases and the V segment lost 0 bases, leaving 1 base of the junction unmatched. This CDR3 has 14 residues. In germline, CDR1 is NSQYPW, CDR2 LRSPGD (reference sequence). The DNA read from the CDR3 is TGCACCTGCAGTGCAGAATGGGGGGCCTAT. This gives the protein CTCSAEWGAY. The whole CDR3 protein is CTCSAEWGAYEQYF. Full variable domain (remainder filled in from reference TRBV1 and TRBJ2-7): VTLLEQNPRWRLVPRGQAVNLRCILKNSQYPWMSWYQQDLQKQLQWLFTLRSPGDKEVKSLPGADYLATRVTDTELRLQVANMSQGRTLYCTCSAEWGAYEQYFGPGTRLTVL.

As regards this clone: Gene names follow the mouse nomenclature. Incomplete CDR3 DNA: TGTGCCAGCAGCCAAGATCCTGGGGGGTCCTAT. Its protein product is CASSQDPGGSY. The whole CDR3 region reads CASSQDPGGSYEQYF. The chain uses TRBV2 and TRBJ2-7; 8 bases map to TRBD2. Coverage ceases 4 residues before the CDR3 finishes, and the germline J gene fills in the end. The CDR3 runs 15 residues. Trimming cost V 0 bases and J 1 base; bases outside gene matches: 2. Germline V gives CDR1 LGHNA, CDR2 YSYQKL.

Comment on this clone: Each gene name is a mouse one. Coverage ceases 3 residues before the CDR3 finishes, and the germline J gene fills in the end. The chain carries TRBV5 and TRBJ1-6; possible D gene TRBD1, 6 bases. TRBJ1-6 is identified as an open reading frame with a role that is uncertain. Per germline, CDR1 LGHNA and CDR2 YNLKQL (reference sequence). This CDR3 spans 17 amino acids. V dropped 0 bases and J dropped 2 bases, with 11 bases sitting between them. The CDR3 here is CASSQERGGPYNSPLYF. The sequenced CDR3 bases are TGTGCCAGCAGCCAAGAGCGTGGGGGGCCCTATAATTCGCCC.

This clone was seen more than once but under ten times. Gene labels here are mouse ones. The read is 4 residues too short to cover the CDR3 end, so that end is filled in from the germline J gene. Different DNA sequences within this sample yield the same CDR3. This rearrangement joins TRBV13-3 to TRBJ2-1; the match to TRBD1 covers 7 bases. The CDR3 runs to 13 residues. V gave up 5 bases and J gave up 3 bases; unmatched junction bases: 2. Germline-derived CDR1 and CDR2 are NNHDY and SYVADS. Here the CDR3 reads CASSRQGYAEQFF. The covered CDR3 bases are TGTGCCAGCAGCCGACAGGGCTATGCT.

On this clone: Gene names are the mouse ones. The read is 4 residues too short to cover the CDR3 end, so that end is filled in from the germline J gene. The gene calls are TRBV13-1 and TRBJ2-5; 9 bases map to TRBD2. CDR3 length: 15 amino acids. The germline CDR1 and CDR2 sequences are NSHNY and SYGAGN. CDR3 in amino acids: CASSGGGLGKDTQYF. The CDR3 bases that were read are TGTGCCAGCAGTGGTGGGGGACTGGGAAAAGAC.

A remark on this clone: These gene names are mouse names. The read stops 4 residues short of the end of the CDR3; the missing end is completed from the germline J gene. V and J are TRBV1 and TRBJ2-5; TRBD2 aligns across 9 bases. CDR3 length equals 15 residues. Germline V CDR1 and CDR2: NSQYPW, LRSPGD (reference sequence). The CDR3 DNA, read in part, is TGCACCTGCAGTGCAGATCTCTGGGGGGGAGAC. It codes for CTCSADLWGGD. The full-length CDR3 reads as CTCSADLWGGDTQYF. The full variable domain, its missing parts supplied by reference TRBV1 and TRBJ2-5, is VTLLEQNPRWRLVPRGQAVNLRCILKNSQYPWMSWYQQDLQKQLQWLFTLRSPGDKEVKSLPGADYLATRVTDTELRLQVANMSQGRTLYCTCSADLWGGDTQYFGPGTRLLVL.

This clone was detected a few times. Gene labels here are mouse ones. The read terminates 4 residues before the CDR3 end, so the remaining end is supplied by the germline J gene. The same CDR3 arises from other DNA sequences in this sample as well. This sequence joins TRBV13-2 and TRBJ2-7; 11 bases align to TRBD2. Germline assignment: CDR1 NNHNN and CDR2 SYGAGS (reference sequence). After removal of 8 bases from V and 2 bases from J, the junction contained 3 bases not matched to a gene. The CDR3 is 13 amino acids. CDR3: CASGTGGPYEQYF. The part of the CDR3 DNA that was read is TGTGCCAGTGGGACTGGGGGCCCCTAT.

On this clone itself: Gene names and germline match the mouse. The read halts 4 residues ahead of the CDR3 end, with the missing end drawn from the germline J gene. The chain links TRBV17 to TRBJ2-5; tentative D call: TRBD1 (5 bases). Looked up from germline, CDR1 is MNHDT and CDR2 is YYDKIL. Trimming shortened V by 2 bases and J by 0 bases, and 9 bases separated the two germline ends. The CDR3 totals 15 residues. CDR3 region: CASSRSRQNQDTQYF. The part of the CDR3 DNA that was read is TGTGCTAGCAGTAGATCCCGACAGAACCAAGAC.

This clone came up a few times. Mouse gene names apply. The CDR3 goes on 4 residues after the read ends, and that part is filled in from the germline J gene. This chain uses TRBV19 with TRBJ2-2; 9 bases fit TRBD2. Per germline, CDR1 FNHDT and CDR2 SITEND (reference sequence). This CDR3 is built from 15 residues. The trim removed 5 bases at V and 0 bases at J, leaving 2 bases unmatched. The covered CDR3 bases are TGTGCCAGCAGCGGACTGGGGACAAACACCGGG. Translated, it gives CASSGLGTNTG. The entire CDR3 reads CASSGLGTNTGQLYF.

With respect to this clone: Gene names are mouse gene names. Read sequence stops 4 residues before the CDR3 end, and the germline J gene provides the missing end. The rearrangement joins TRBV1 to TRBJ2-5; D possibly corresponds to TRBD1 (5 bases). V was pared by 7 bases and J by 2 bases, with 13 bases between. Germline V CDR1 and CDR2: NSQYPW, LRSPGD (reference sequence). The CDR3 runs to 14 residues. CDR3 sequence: CTCMSRASQDTQYF. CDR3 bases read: TGCACCTGCATGAGCAGGGCGAGCCAAGAC.

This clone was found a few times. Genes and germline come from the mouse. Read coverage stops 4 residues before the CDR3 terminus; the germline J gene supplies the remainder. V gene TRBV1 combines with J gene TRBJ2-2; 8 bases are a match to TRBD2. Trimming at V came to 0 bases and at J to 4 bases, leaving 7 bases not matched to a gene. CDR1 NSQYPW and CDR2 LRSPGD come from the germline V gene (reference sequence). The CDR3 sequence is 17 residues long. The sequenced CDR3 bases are TGCACCTGCAGTGCAGACGGGGGGGCGCTTCCCACCGGG. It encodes CTCSADGGALPTG. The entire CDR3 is CTCSADGGALPTGQLYF.

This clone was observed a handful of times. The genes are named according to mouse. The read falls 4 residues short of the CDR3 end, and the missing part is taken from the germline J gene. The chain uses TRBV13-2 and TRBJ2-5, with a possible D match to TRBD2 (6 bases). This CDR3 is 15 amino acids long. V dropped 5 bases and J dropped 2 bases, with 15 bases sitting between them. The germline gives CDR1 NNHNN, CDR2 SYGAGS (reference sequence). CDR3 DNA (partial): TGTGCCAGCGGGGACCCCACTGGGCGCCAAGAC. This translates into CASGDPTGRQD. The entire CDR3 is CASGDPTGRQDTQYF.

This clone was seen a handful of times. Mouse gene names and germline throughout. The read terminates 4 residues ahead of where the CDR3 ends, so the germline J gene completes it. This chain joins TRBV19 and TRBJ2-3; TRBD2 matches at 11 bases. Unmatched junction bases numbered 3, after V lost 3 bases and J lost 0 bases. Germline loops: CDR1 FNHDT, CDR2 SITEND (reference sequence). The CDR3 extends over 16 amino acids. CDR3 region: CASSTTGGESAETLYF. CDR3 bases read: TGTGCCAGCAGTACGACTGGGGGGGAAAGTGCAGAA. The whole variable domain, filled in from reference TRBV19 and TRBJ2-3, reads GGIITQTPKFLIGQEGQKLTLKCQQNFNHDTMYWYRQDSGKGLRLIYYSITENDLQKGDLSEGYDASREKKSSFSLTVTSAQKNEMAVFLCASSTTGGESAETLYFGSGTRLTVL.

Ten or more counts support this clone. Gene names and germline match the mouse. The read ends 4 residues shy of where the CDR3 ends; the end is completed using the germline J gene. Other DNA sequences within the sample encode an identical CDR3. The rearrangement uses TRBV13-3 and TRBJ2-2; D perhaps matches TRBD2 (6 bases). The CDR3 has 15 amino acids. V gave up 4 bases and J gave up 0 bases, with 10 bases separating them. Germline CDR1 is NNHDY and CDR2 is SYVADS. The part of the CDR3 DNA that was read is TGTGCCAGCAGTTCCTGGGGAGCAAACACCGGG. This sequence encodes CASSSWGANTG. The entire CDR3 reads CASSSWGANTGQLYF.

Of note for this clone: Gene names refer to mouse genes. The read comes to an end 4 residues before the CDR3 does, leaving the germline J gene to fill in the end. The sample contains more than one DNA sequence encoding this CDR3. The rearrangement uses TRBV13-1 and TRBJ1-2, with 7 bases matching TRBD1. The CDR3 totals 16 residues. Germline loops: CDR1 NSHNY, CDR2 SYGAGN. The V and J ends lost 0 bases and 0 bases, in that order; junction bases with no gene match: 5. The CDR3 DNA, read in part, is TGTGCCAGCAGTGATGCGGGGCAGGGGGCAAACTCC. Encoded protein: CASSDAGQGANS. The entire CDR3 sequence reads CASSDAGQGANSDYTF.

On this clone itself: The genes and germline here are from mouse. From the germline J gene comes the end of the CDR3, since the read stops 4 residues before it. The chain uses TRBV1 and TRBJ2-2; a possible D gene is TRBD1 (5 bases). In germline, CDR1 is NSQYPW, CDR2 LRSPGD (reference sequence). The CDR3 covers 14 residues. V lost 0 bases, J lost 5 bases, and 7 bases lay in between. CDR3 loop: CTCSAEAGTGQLYF. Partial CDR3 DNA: TGCACCTGCAGTGCAGAGGCAGGGACCGGG.

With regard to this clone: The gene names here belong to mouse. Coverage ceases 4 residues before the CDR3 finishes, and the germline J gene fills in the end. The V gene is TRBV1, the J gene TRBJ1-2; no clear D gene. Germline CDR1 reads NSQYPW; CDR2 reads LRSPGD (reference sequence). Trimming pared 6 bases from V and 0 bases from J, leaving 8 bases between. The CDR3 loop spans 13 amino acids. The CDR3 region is CTCSDKANSDYTF. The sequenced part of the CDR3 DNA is TGCACCTGCAGCGACAAAGCAAACTCC.

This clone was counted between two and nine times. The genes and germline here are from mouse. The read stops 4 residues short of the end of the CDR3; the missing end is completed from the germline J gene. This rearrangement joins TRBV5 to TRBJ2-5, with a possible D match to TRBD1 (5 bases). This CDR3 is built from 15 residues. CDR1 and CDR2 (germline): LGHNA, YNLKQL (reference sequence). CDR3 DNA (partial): TGTGCCAGCAGCCAAGACCCTCGGCAGGGTGAC. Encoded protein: CASSQDPRQGD. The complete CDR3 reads CASSQDPRQGDTQYF.